These 29 T cell receptor beta chains were sequenced from one sample in a study of regulatory T cells in long-lasting Graves disease. As to time point: persistent/refractory GD, antithyroid drugs over 5 years with positive TRAb. Extracted RNA from PBMCs served as the source of the TCR library. Library construction for TCR beta used iRepertoire HTBI primers and Arm-PCR of CDR3 regions. MiXCR, applied by TCRdb to the multiplex PCR reads, yields one record per CDR3 protein. The data hold around 500,000 distinct CDR3 sequences, with 20% to 25% observed a single time. Source: peripheral blood mononuclear cells (PBMCs), taken when the disease was refractory, from a patient treated with antithyroid drugs. The receptors originated from a female donor with Graves disease.

This rearrangement joins TRBV2 to TRBJ1-2, with 7 bases lining up with TRBD1. CDR3 length equals 15 residues. CDR1 is SNHLY, CDR2 FYNNEI, per germline. J was trimmed by 0 bases and V by 7 bases; bases with no gene match: 8. The chain's CDR3 is CASTTTGTPNYGYTF. The CDR3 DNA reads TGTGCCAGCACCACGACAGGGACACCTAACTATGGCTACACCTTC.

This clonotype appeared many times. The CDR3 DNA reads TGTGCCAGCAGCTTAGTCCCCTTGAACACTGAAGCTTTCTTT. Protein sequence: CASSLVPLNTEAFF. The chain combines TRBV7-8 with TRBJ1-1; the D is unclear. V was clipped by 1 base and J by 0 bases, with 6 bases between them. Germline lookup yields CDR1 SGHVS and CDR2 FQNEAQ. The CDR3 has 14 residues.

In this sample, this clonotype turned up many times. The CDR3 region has the DNA TGTGCCAGCAGCGCCTGGGGAGGCGATGGCTACACCTTC. This codes for CASSAWGGDGYTF. The chain combines TRBV27 with TRBJ1-2; the D is unclear. Trimming shortened V by 6 bases and J by 6 bases, and 14 bases separated the two germline ends. Germline CDR1 reads MNHEY; CDR2 reads SMNVEV (reference sequence). This CDR3 contains 13 residues.

The chain combines TRBV11-1 with TRBJ2-6; D assignment may be TRBD1 or TRBD2 (7 bases each). There are 17 residues in the CDR3. Germline CDR1 reads SGHAT; CDR2 reads FQDESV (reference sequence). V lost 2 bases, J lost 0 bases, and 11 bases lay in between. The chain's CDR3 is CASSLQGGISGANVLTF. The CDR3 region has the DNA TGTGCCAGCAGCTTACAGGGGGGGATCTCTGGGGCCAACGTCCTGACTTTC.

At least ten counts were recorded for this clonotype. This chain uses TRBV7-2 with TRBJ2-5; maybe TRBD1 (5 bases). V dropped 1 base and J dropped 5 bases, with 14 bases sitting between them. Germline-derived CDR1 and CDR2 are SGHTA and FQGNSA. This CDR3 comprises 15 residues. This chain's CDR3 is CASSLDGRVGETQYF. The DNA for the CDR3 is TGTGCCAGCAGCTTAGATGGCAGGGTGGGTGAGACCCAGTACTTC.

This clonotype was seen many times. The chain employs TRBV11-2 and TRBJ2-7, with a weak D call TRBD2 (6 bases). Germline V gives CDR1 SGHAT, CDR2 FQNNGV. This CDR3 region has 16 residues. The V and J ends lost 6 bases and 0 bases respectively, with 18 bases between them. The CDR3 DNA is TGTGCCAGCAGAGATCTGGCGGGAAGAAGCTCCTACGAGCAGTACTTC. Translation: CASRDLAGRSSYEQYF.

This chain links TRBV7-9 with TRBJ1-4; D is uncertain. The CDR3 has 13 residues. Germline CDR1 reads SEHNR; CDR2 reads FQNEAQ (reference sequence). The V and J ends lost 5 bases and 6 bases respectively, with 10 bases between them. CDR3: CASSVDIYEKLFF. The CDR3 DNA reads TGTGCCAGCAGCGTGGATATCTATGAAAAACTGTTTTTT.

This clonotype was seen more than once but under ten times. Relative to the germline gene, one junction end is altered; a read error may explain this. The chain joins TRBV7-9 to TRBJ1-1; D unclear. The CDR3 is 13 residues long. Germline values: CDR1 SEHNR, CDR2 FQNEAQ (reference sequence). This chain's CDR3 is CASSLSVNTEVFF. CDR3 coding DNA: TGTGCCAGCAGCCTTTCAGTGAACACTGAAGTTTTCTTT.

This clonotype was observed at least ten times. The rearrangement links TRBV27 to TRBJ2-7; 11 bases are a match to TRBD2. Germline V gene sequence: CDR1 MNHEY, CDR2 SMNVEV (reference sequence). Trimming cost V 7 bases and J 7 bases; bases outside gene matches: 0. The CDR3 length is 11 residues. The DNA for the CDR3 is TGTGCCAGCACTAGCGGGAGGGAGCAGTACTTC. This encodes CASTSGREQYF.

This clonotype was counted many times. This rearrangement joins TRBV20-1 to TRBJ1-2; the match to TRBD1 covers 7 bases. The CDR3 has 15 residues. CDR1 and CDR2 from the germline V gene are DFQATT and SNEGSKA (reference sequence). V dropped 0 bases and J dropped 4; count of bases not matched to a gene: 8. This chain's CDR3 is CSAREVPTGTYGYTF. As DNA, the CDR3 is TGCAGTGCTAGAGAAGTGCCGACAGGGACCTATGGCTACACCTTC.

The sample holds many counts of this clonotype. This chain links TRBV11-2 with TRBJ2-7, with 8 nucleotides matching TRBD1. The CDR3 consists of 15 residues. J lost 2 bases, V lost 5 bases, and 8 bases had no gene match. CDR1 is SGHAT and CDR2 is FQNNGV in the germline V gene. The CDR3 sequence: CASSRGAGGPYEQYF. DNA of the CDR3: TGTGCCAGCAGCCGAGGGGCAGGGGGCCCCTACGAGCAGTACTTC. Combining the CDR3 with reference TRBV11-2 and TRBJ2-7 gives the whole variable domain EAGVAQSPRYKIIEKRQSVAFWCNPISGHATLYWYQQILGQGPKLLIQFQNNGVVDDSQLPKDRFSAERLKGVDSTLKIQPAKLEDSAVYLCASSRGAGGPYEQYFGPGTRLTVT.

This chain connects TRBV6-5 to TRBJ2-3; no clear D. The CDR3 consists of 13 residues. V was cut by 3 bases and J by 5 bases, with 9 bases left in between. CDR1 and CDR2 from the germline V gene are MNHEY and SVGAGI. The CDR3 nucleotides read TGTGCCAGCAGTTATATAAATGGAGATACGCAGTATTTT. This sequence encodes CASSYINGDTQYF.

V and J are TRBV4-3 and TRBJ1-2; 7 bases match TRBD1. The CDR3 is 14 amino acids. Germline-derived CDR1 and CDR2 are LGHNA and YSLEER. V dropped 0 bases and J dropped 8; count of bases not matched to a gene: 6. The CDR3: CASSQDYRGVGYTF. The CDR3 coding sequence is TGCGCCAGCAGCCAAGATTACAGGGGCGTGGGCTACACCTTC.

J is TRBJ2-7 and V is TRBV6-1, with a possible D match to TRBD1 (6 bases). This CDR3 has 13 residues. Trimming took off 10 bases at V and 6 bases at J, with 19 bases between the two ends. In germline, CDR1 is MNHNS, CDR2 SASEGT. The CDR3 loop reads CAIQGPRLPEQYF. The CDR3 bases are TGTGCCATACAGGGTCCTCGACTCCCCGAGCAGTACTTC.

The chain has TRBV6-1 and TRBJ2-7, with a tentative D call TRBD1 (6 bases). The CDR3 totals 14 residues. Germline CDR1 and CDR2: MNHNS and SASEGT. The V and J ends lost 6 bases and 2 bases respectively, with 14 bases between them. DNA of the CDR3: TGTGCCAGCAGAACCCCGAAGGGGGCCTACGAGCAGTACTTC. It specifies CASRTPKGAYEQYF.

In this sample, this clonotype turned up many times. The chain recombines TRBV9 with TRBJ2-5, with 11 positions matching TRBD2. The CDR3 consists of 15 residues. Germline assignment: CDR1 SGDLS and CDR2 YYNGEE. The trim removed 0 bases at V and 2 bases at J, leaving 0 bases unmatched. The CDR3 loop reads CASSVVAGGQETQYF. In nucleotides, the CDR3 is TGTGCCAGCAGCGTAGTAGCGGGAGGGCAAGAGACCCAGTACTTC.

Ten or more counts support this clonotype. The V gene is TRBV24-1, the J gene TRBJ2-7; 7 nucleotides line up with TRBD2. This CDR3 spans 14 amino acids. The V gene end was trimmed by 4 bases and the J gene end by 2 bases; junction bases not matched to a gene: 4. Germline CDR1 is KGHDR and CDR2 is SFDVKD. The CDR3 nucleotides read TGTGCCACCAGTGACCGGGGGAGGGCCTACGAGCAGTACTTC. It specifies CATSDRGRAYEQYF.

With respect to this clonotype: A much larger clonotype is one base distant, so this may be a read error. This chain links TRBV28 with TRBJ1-2; no firm D call. V dropped 8 bases and J dropped 4 bases, with 11 bases sitting between them. Germline assignment: CDR1 MDHEN and CDR2 SYDVKM. CDR3 length equals 12 residues. The CDR3 spells CASRRGRYGYTF. The CDR3 DNA reads TGTGCCAGCCGGCGGGGTCGCTATGGCTACACCTTC.

This clonotype was observed at least ten times. V gene TRBV2 combines with J gene TRBJ2-5, with D perhaps matching TRBD1 (6 bases). Germline V gene sequence: CDR1 SNHLY, CDR2 FYNNEI. Trimming stripped 4 bases from V and 5 bases from J, with 26 bases between. There are 18 residues in the CDR3. The CDR3 region is CASSVRDTFLGYGETQYF. The CDR3 DNA is TGTGCCAGCAGTGTCCGGGACACCTTCTTGGGGTATGGGGAGACCCAGTACTTC.

This clonotype was detected ten times or more. The V call is TRBV27, the J call TRBJ2-2; D tentatively fits TRBD1 or TRBD2 (5 bases each). The CDR3 runs to 19 residues. V lost 6 bases and J 6 bases, leaving 29 bases between the germline ends. Germline CDR1 and CDR2: MNHEY and SMNVEV (reference sequence). CDR3 loop: CASRATRDLLTHFPGELFF. Here the CDR3 DNA reads TGTGCCAGCAGAGCCACCCGGGACCTGCTTACCCATTTCCCCGGGGAGCTGTTTTTT.

Worth noting for this clonotype: A read error may explain this, as a much larger clone is one base away. The CDR3 reads CATSGIRDRAYEQYF. The CDR3 coding sequence is TGTGCCACCAGTGGTATCCGGGACAGGGCCTACGAGCAGTACTTC. V usage is TRBV24-1 and J usage is TRBJ2-7; the match to TRBD1 covers 9 bases. The CDR3 runs to 15 residues. V gave up 5 bases and J gave up 2 bases; unmatched junction bases: 6. Germline V CDR1 and CDR2: KGHDR, SFDVKD.

The chain has TRBV7-2 and TRBJ2-2; the match to TRBD2 covers 11 bases. From germline, CDR1 is SGHTA and CDR2 FQGNSA. This CDR3 is 17 amino acids long. Losses at the gene ends were 1 base for V and 2 bases for J; bases not matched to a gene: 3. The CDR3 loop reads CASSLVGTSGNTGELFF. The DNA of the CDR3 is TGTGCCAGCAGCTTAGTCGGGACTAGCGGTAACACCGGGGAGCTGTTTTTT.

This clonotype was found many times. The V gene is TRBV7-3, the J gene TRBJ2-2, with D perhaps TRBD1 (6 bases). Germline lookup yields CDR1 SGHTA and CDR2 FQGTGA. The CDR3 runs to 13 residues. Trimming cost V 6 bases and J 6 bases, with 11 bases left between them. DNA for the CDR3: TGTGCCAGCAGAATGACAGGTGCCGGGGAGCTGTTTTTT. Its translation is CASRMTGAGELFF.

This clonotype was picked up a small number of times. The chain carries TRBV18 and TRBJ2-2; no clear D gene. The germline CDR1 and CDR2 sequences are KGHSH and LQKENI. The length of the CDR3 is 15 residues. The V end was cut by 6 bases, the J end by 2 bases, with 13 bases between. The CDR3 protein is CASSPDGLNTGELFF. CDR3 coding DNA: TGTGCCAGCTCCCCCGACGGCCTTAACACCGGGGAGCTGTTTTTT.

This clonotype was counted a few times. A much larger clone lies a single base off, so this may be a read error. The chain has TRBV28 and TRBJ2-6; D is ambiguous. This CDR3 contains 14 residues. From germline, CDR1 is MDHEN and CDR2 SYDVKM. V was cut by 8 bases and J by 0 bases, with 8 bases left in between. CDR3 sequence: CASDGRSGANVLTF. The DNA of the CDR3 is TGTGCCAGCGACGGCCGCTCTGGGGCCAACGTCCTGACTTTC. Full variable domain (remainder filled in from reference TRBV28 and TRBJ2-6): DVKVTQSSRYLVKRTGEKVFLECVQDMDHENMFWYRQDPGLGLRLIYFSYDVKMKEKGDIPEGYSVSREKKERFSLILESASTNQTSMYLCASDGRSGANVLTFGAGSRLTVL.

This chain connects TRBV2 to TRBJ2-7; 8 bases are shared with TRBD2. The CDR3 runs to 12 residues. V gave up 7 bases and J gave up 3 bases; unmatched junction bases: 2. Germline lookup yields CDR1 SNHLY and CDR2 FYNNEI. CDR3 sequence reads: CASISGGYEQYF. The CDR3 DNA sequence: TGTGCCAGCATAAGCGGGGGCTACGAGCAGTACTTC.

DNA for the CDR3: TGTGCCAGCAGTTTAGCCCTTGGCAGCCGGCAGTACTTC. Translating gives CASSLALGSRQYF. The chain links TRBV27 to TRBJ2-7; the D is unclear. Germline V gives CDR1 MNHEY, CDR2 SMNVEV (reference sequence). V was cut by 2 bases and J by 9 bases, with 14 bases left in between. The CDR3 covers 13 residues.

This clonotype was seen a few times. The rearrangement joins TRBV2 to TRBJ1-1, with 7 nucleotides matching TRBD1. Trimming at V came to 3 bases and at J to 5 bases, leaving 9 bases not matched to a gene. The CDR3 spans 15 residues. CDR1 and CDR2 (germline): SNHLY, FYNNEI. CDR3 sequence: CASSDQGVPGTEAFF. DNA of the CDR3: TGTGCCAGCAGTGATCAGGGGGTCCCCGGGACTGAAGCTTTCTTT.

This clonotype was found many times. The chain carries TRBV28 and TRBJ1-1; D ambiguous. Per the germline V gene, CDR1 is MDHEN and CDR2 is SYDVKM. The CDR3 is 13 amino acids. The germline V and J ends were trimmed by 5 bases and 0 bases, with 7 bases remaining between them. CDR3 bases: TGTGCCAGCAGTAGGGTCATGAACACTGAAGCTTTCTTT. Its translation is CASSRVMNTEAFF.